The 27 T cell receptor beta chains in this list originate from one sample, sequenced in a study of T cells in Graves' hyperthyroidism and ophthalmopathy. Using RNA transcripts as the source, TCR beta CDR3 regions were amplified. A first-round RT-PCR of the TCR CDR3 used the HTBI primer set. TCRdb redid the calling of the multiplex PCR reads with MiXCR, one entry per CDR3 protein. The sample gives some 510,000 distinct CDR3 sequences, under 60% of which show up once; 8% to 8.5% is in the top ten. The sequenced sample consisted of peripheral blood or thyroid tissue (not recorded which). The receptors were gathered from a woman between 18 and 29 years old with Graves' hyperthyroidism.

V and J are TRBV5-1 and TRBJ1-1; 10 nucleotides agree with TRBD1. The CDR3 extends over 16 amino acids. Per the germline V gene, CDR1 is SGHRS and CDR2 is YFSETQ. V gave up 0 bases and J gave up 1 base; unmatched junction bases: 3. The CDR3 reads CASSLGQGAGNTEAFF. The DNA of the CDR3 is TGCGCCAGCAGCTTGGGACAGGGGGCAGGGAACACTGAAGCTTTCTTT.

The chain carries TRBV4-1 and TRBJ1-3; no clear D. CDR3 length: 15 amino acids. Germline CDR1 MGHRA, CDR2 YSYEKL. Trimming pared 2 bases from V and 4 bases from J, leaving 12 bases between. CDR3 sequence reads: CASSQRPQRGNTIYF. DNA for the CDR3: TGCGCCAGCAGCCAAAGGCCTCAGCGCGGAAACACCATATATTTT.

The rearrangement uses TRBV24-1 and TRBJ1-2; D gene uncertain. The CDR3 length is 16 residues. With 3 bases removed from V and 2 bases from J, the gap between germline ends came to 15 bases. Germline V gene lookup returns CDR1 KGHDR and CDR2 SFDVKD. The CDR3: CATSDGVTKGNYGYTF. Written as DNA, the CDR3 is TGTGCCACCAGTGATGGCGTTACGAAGGGAAACTATGGCTACACCTTC.

This clonotype occurred many times. The chain links TRBV29-1 to TRBJ2-5; 8 positions agree with TRBD1. Germline V lookup: CDR1 SQVTM, CDR2 ANQGSEA. The CDR3 has 12 amino acids. V lost 7 bases to trimming and J lost 4 bases; unmatched junction nucleotides: 5. The CDR3 DNA sequence: TGCAGCGCTGACAGGGGAGGAGAGACCCAGTACTTC. Encoded protein: CSADRGGETQYF.

This clonotype was observed a handful of times. The chain couples TRBV20-1 to TRBJ2-7; D is ambiguous. V dropped 3 bases and J dropped 5 bases, with 11 bases sitting between them. This CDR3 has 12 residues. The germline CDR1 and CDR2 sequences are DFQATT and SNEGSKA (reference sequence). The DNA of the CDR3 is TGCAGTGCTAGGCCAGACCTCAACGAGCAGTACTTC. Encoded protein: CSARPDLNEQYF.

This clonotype occurred a few times. This chain connects TRBV20-1 to TRBJ2-5; D unclear. The V and J ends lost 6 bases and 5 bases respectively, with 13 bases between them. The CDR3 has 12 amino acids. Germline lookup yields CDR1 DFQATT and CDR2 SNEGSKA (reference sequence). Written as DNA, the CDR3 is TGCAGTGCCCCTCGGGCCGCGGAGACCCAGTACTTC. It codes for CSAPRAAETQYF.

The rearrangement joins TRBV10-3 to TRBJ1-2, with D perhaps matching TRBD1 (5 bases). The germline V and J ends were trimmed by 2 bases and 8 bases, with 12 bases remaining between them. Germline V gives CDR1 ENHRY, CDR2 SYGVKD. CDR3 length equals 13 residues. Written as DNA, the CDR3 is TGTGCCATCAGTGAGGAGGAGGGGAGCGGCTACACCTTC. Its translation: CAISEEEGSGYTF.

This chain joins TRBV7-9 and TRBJ1-6; no clear D gene. Germline V gives CDR1 SEHNR, CDR2 FQNEAQ (reference sequence). The CDR3 covers 16 residues. V shed 0 bases and J shed 6 bases, with 12 bases lying between them. This CDR3 is CASSLATPSVNSPLHF. For the CDR3, the DNA is TGTGCCAGCAGCTTAGCAACACCCAGCGTTAATTCACCCCTCCACTTT. Complete variable domain (other parts from reference TRBV7-9 and TRBJ1-6): DTGVSQNPRHKITKRGQNVTFRCDPISEHNRLYWYRQTLGQGPEFLTYFQNEAQLEKSRLLSDRFSAERPKGSFSTLEIQRTEQGDSAMYLCASSLATPSVNSPLHFGNGTRLTVT.

This clonotype was found a few times. V usage is TRBV7-9 and J usage is TRBJ2-2; D ambiguous. V was cut by 3 bases and J by 1 base, with 3 bases left in between. This CDR3 is built from 13 residues. CDR1 and CDR2 (germline): SEHNR, FQNEAQ (reference sequence). The CDR3 reads CASSFLNTGELFF. The CDR3 bases are TGTGCCAGCAGCTTTTTGAACACCGGGGAGCTGTTTTTT.

The gene calls are TRBV10-3 and TRBJ1-4, with D unresolved. CDR3 length: 12 amino acids. Germline V CDR1 and CDR2: ENHRY, SYGVKD. V was clipped by 5 bases and J by 8 bases, with 9 bases between them. The DNA of the CDR3 is TGTGCCATCAGTTTCCTAGCGGAAAAACTGTTTTTT. Translated, it gives CAISFLAEKLFF.

The chain carries TRBV29-1 and TRBJ1-2, with 8 bases fitting TRBD1. The V and J ends lost 4 bases and 4 bases, in that order; junction bases with no gene match: 2. CDR3 length: 12 residues. Germline V gene sequence: CDR1 SQVTM, CDR2 ANQGSEA. CDR3 in DNA: TGCAGCGTTGGGACAGGGACCTATGGCTACACCTTC. Translating gives CSVGTGTYGYTF.

Turning to this clonotype: At one boundary the junction diverges from the germline segment, which might be a read error. The J gene is TRBJ2-6, the V gene TRBV29-1, with no clear D. Germline V gene data show CDR1 as SQVTM and CDR2 as ANQGSEA. The CDR3 has 14 amino acids. The CDR3 nucleotides are TGCAGCGTTGAAGATCGATGGGGTGTGAACACTGAAGCTTTC. Translated, it gives CSVEDRWGVNTEAF.

The chain has TRBV7-9 and TRBJ1-1; D gene ambiguous. Germline CDR1 reads SEHNR; CDR2 reads FQNEAQ (reference sequence). The CDR3 spans 13 residues. V lost 7 bases and J lost 0, with 9 bases in between. Here the CDR3 DNA reads TGTGCCAGCAAACAGACGATGAACACTGAAGCTTTCTTT. This codes for CASKQTMNTEAFF.

Concerning this clonotype: A much larger clone lies a single base off, so this may be a read error. The chain employs TRBV2 and TRBJ2-7, with D perhaps TRBD1 (6 bases). The CDR3 is made up of 13 amino acids. The V end lost 5 bases, the J end lost 6 bases, and 14 bases lay between the germline ends. Germline lookup yields CDR1 SNHLY and CDR2 FYNNEI. The CDR3 nucleotides are TGTGCCAGCAGTTTAGGCAGGGGCTGCGAGCAGTACTTC. It is translated as CASSLGRGCEQYF.

The chain combines TRBV20-1 with TRBJ2-7, with TRBD2 identical over 11 bases. In germline, CDR1 is DFQATT, CDR2 SNEGSKA (reference sequence). The CDR3 has 16 residues. V shed 5 bases and J 6 bases; nucleotides not matched to a gene: 15. CDR3 loop: CSALGGLLAGGPEQYF. CDR3 DNA sequence: TGCAGTGCTCTAGGTGGGTTGCTAGCGGGAGGACCCGAGCAGTACTTC.

The chain is built from TRBV9 and TRBJ2-5; D gene uncertain. Trimming removed 4 bases at V and 2 bases at J, with 18 bases between. CDR3 length: 16 residues. CDR1 is SGDLS, CDR2 YYNGEE, per germline. The CDR3 sequence: CASSPGTSAQQETQYF. The CDR3 DNA reads TGTGCCAGCAGCCCTGGAACCAGTGCTCAGCAAGAGACCCAGTACTTC.

This sequence joins TRBV7-9 and TRBJ1-6; D is uncertain. Trimming removed 6 bases at V and 7 bases at J, with 13 bases between. The CDR3 is made up of 14 amino acids. Germline V gene lookup returns CDR1 SEHNR and CDR2 FQNEAQ (reference sequence). DNA for the CDR3: TGTGCCAGCAGTTTATTGGTCTCCAATTCACCCCTCCACTTT. This encodes CASSLLVSNSPLHF.

This clonotype was seen only a few times. The rearrangement joins TRBV2 to TRBJ1-2, with 7 bases identical to TRBD1. This CDR3 contains 17 residues. J gave up 6 bases and V 3 bases, and 16 bases lay outside the gene matches. Germline loops: CDR1 SNHLY, CDR2 FYNNEI. The chain's CDR3 is CASSDPRQGQARNGYTF. The CDR3 region has the DNA TGTGCCAGCAGTGACCCCAGACAGGGCCAAGCGCGCAATGGCTACACCTTC. The full variable domain, in which reference TRBV2 and TRBJ1-2 provide the parts outside the CDR3, is EPEVTQTPSHQVTQMGQEVILRCVPISNHLYFYWYRQILGQKVEFLVSFYNNEISEKSEIFDDQFSVERPDGSNFTLKIRSTKLEDSAMYFCASSDPRQGQARNGYTFGSGTRLTVV.

Notes on this clonotype: A much larger clonotype is one base distant, so this may be a read error. The chain is built from TRBV7-2 and TRBJ2-5, with a weak D call TRBD1 (5 bases). V lost 5 bases to trimming and J lost 9 bases, with 16 bases between them. Germline V gene data show CDR1 as SGHTA and CDR2 as FQGNSA. The CDR3 contains 13 residues. In DNA, the CDR3 is TGTGCCAGCAGCCCTCTTCTTGAAGGGGCCCAGTACTTC. Translation gives CASSPLLEGAQYF. Drawing the rest from reference TRBV7-2 and TRBJ2-5, the complete variable domain is GAGVSQSPSNKVTEKGKDVELRCDPISGHTALYWYRQSLGQGLEFLIYFQGNSAPDKSGLPSDRFSAERTGGSVSTLTIQRTQQEDSAVYLCASSPLLEGAQYFGPGTRLLVL.

This clonotype was picked up a small number of times. The chain combines TRBV19 with TRBJ1-1; 8 nucleotides match TRBD1. Germline CDR1 reads LNHDA; CDR2 reads SQIVND (reference sequence). Germline trimming cut 4 bases from V and 4 bases from J; bases unmatched to any gene: 14. The CDR3 totals 17 residues. CDR3 residues: CASSTVGRGRTGTEAFF. In nucleotides, the CDR3 is TGTGCCAGTAGTACCGTCGGCAGGGGGCGAACGGGCACTGAAGCTTTCTTT. The whole variable domain, filled in from reference TRBV19 and TRBJ1-1, reads DGGITQSPKYLFRKEGQNVTLSCEQNLNHDAMYWYRQDPGQGLRLIYYSQIVNDFQKGDIAEGYSVSREKKESFPLTVTSAQKNPTAFYLCASSTVGRGRTGTEAFFGQGTRLTVV.

The rearrangement joins TRBV11-1 to TRBJ2-7; 8 nucleotides align to TRBD1. CDR1 and CDR2 from the germline V gene are SGHAT and FQDESV (reference sequence). This CDR3 has 14 amino acids. The J segment lost 1 base and the V segment lost 11 bases, leaving 10 bases of the junction unmatched. The CDR3 sequence: CAWSEDRASYEQYF. Written as DNA, the CDR3 is TGTGCCTGGAGTGAGGACAGGGCATCCTACGAGCAGTACTTC. Drawing the rest from reference TRBV11-1 and TRBJ2-7, the complete variable domain is EAEVAQSPRYKITEKSQAVAFWCDPISGHATLYWYRQILGQGPELLVQFQDESVVDDSQLPKDRFSAERLKGVDSTLKIQPAELGDSAMYLCAWSEDRASYEQYFGPGTRLTVT.

V gene TRBV19 combines with J gene TRBJ2-3; perhaps D is TRBD1 or TRBD2 (5 bases each). In germline, CDR1 is LNHDA, CDR2 SQIVND (reference sequence). The CDR3 is made up of 13 amino acids. Trimming left V 5 bases short and J 4 bases short, with 10 bases between. The CDR3 protein is CASSYRGADTQYF. CDR3 bases: TGTGCCAGTAGTTATCGGGGCGCAGATACGCAGTATTTT. The whole variable domain, remainder taken from reference TRBV19 and TRBJ2-3, is DGGITQSPKYLFRKEGQNVTLSCEQNLNHDAMYWYRQDPGQGLRLIYYSQIVNDFQKGDIAEGYSVSREKKESFPLTVTSAQKNPTAFYLCASSYRGADTQYFGPGTRLTVL.

A remark on this clonotype: At one of its ends the junction is not consistent with the germline gene, which may arise from a read error. The chain joins TRBV2 to TRBJ2-2; a possible D gene is TRBD2 (5 bases). This CDR3 comprises 15 residues. Germline CDR1 reads SNHLY; CDR2 reads FYNNEI. CDR3 residues: CASTEGMTFTGELLF. The CDR3 DNA reads TGTGCCAGCACCGAGGGAATGACATTCACCGGGGAGCTGCTTTTT. Complete variable domain (other parts from reference TRBV2 and TRBJ2-2): EPEVTQTPSHQVTQMGQEVILRCVPISNHLYFYWYRQILGQKVEFLVSFYNNEISEKSEIFDDQFSVERPDGSNFTLKIRSTKLEDSAMYFCASTEGMTFTGELLFGEGSRLTVL.

This clonotype was detected only once. This CDR3 is CASSESWGRAGETQYF. Written as DNA, the CDR3 is TGCGCCAGCAGTGAGTCTTGGGGGAGGGCCGGAGAGACCCAGTACTTC. The chain combines TRBV10-1 with TRBJ2-5; 7 bases are shared with TRBD2. V gave up 0 bases and J gave up 4 bases; unmatched junction bases: 8. The CDR3 is made up of 16 amino acids. Germline lookup yields CDR1 WNHNN and CDR2 SYGVQD (reference sequence).

Details on this clonotype: A junction boundary mismatches the germline segment, possibly from a read error. The V gene is TRBV5-1, the J gene TRBJ1-1, with 8 bases aligning to TRBD1. The CDR3 totals 15 residues. Germline CDR1 is SGHRS and CDR2 is YFSETQ. CDR3 DNA sequence: TGCGCCAGCAGCTGGACAGGGAATAAGAACACTGAAGCTCTCTTT. Encoded protein: CASSWTGNKNTEALF.

The chain employs TRBV7-6 and TRBJ2-7; D might be TRBD2 (5 bases). Germline CDR1 is SGHVS and CDR2 is FNYEAQ. The CDR3 has 13 amino acids. V gave up 7 bases and J gave up 6 bases, with 16 bases separating them. Here the CDR3 reads CASINSRGGEQYF. The CDR3 DNA reads as TGTGCCAGCATCAACAGTCGAGGAGGCGAGCAGTACTTC.

The rearrangement joins TRBV6-4 to TRBJ1-2, with no clear D. The CDR3 covers 15 residues. Per germline, CDR1 MRHNA and CDR2 SNTAGT. Trimming stripped 2 bases from V and 2 bases from J, with 12 bases between. Written as DNA, the CDR3 is TGTGCCAGCAGTGACAGGAAGTCGGGGAACTATGGCTACACCTTC. Translating it yields CASSDRKSGNYGYTF.